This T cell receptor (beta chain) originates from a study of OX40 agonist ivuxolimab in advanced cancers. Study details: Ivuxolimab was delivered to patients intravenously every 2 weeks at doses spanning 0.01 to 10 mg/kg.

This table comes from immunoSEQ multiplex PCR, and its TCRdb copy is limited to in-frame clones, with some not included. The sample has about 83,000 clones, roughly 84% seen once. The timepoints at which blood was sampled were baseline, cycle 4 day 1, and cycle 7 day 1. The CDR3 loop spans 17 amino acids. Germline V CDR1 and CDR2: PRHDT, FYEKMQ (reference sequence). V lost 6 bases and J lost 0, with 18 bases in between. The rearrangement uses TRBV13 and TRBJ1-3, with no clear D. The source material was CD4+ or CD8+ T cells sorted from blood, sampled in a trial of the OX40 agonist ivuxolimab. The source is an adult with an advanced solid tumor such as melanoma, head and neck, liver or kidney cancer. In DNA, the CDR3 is TGTGCCAGCAGTTACAAGTGGGGTAGGAGCTCTGGAAACACCATATATTTT. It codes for CASSYKWGRSSGNTIYF.